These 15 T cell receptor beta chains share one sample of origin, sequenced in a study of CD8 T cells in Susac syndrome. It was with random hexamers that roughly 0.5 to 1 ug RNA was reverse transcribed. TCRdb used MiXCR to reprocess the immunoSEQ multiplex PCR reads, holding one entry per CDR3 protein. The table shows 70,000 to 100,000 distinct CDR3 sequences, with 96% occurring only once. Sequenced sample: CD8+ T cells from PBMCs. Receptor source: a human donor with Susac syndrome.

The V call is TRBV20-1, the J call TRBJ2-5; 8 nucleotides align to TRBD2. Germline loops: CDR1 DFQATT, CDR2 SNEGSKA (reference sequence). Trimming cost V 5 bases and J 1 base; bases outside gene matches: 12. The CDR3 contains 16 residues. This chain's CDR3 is CSAGSFDSGTQETQYF. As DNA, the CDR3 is TGCAGTGCTGGCTCCTTCGATAGCGGGACCCAAGAGACCCAGTACTTC.

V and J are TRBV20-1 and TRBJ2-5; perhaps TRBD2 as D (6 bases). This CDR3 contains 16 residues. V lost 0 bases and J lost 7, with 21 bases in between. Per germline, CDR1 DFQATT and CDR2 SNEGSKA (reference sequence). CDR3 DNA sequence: TGCAGTGCTAGAGATAGTATACGGGAGTCAGTAGTGACCCAGTACTTC. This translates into CSARDSIRESVVTQYF.

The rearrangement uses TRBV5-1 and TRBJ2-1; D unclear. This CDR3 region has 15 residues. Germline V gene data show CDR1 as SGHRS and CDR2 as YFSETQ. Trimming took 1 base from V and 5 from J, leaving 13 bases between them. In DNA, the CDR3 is TGCGCCAGCAGCTTGTTCGTGGGCGGAGACAATGAGCAGTTCTTC. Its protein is CASSLFVGGDNEQFF.

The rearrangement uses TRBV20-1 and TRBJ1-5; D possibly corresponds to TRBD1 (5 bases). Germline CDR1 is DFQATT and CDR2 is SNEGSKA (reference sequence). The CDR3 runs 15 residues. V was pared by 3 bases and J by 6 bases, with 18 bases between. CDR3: CSASKGPSEAQPQHF. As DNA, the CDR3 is TGCAGTGCTAGCAAGGGACCGTCCGAGGCTCAGCCCCAGCATTTT.

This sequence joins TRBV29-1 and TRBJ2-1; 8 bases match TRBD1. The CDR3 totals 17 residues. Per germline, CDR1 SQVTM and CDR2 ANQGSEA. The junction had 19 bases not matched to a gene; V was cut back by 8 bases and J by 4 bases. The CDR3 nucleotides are TGCAGCCCACCACCGGGTCGTCGGACAGGGCCGTACAATGAGCAGTTCTTC. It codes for CSPPPGRRTGPYNEQFF.

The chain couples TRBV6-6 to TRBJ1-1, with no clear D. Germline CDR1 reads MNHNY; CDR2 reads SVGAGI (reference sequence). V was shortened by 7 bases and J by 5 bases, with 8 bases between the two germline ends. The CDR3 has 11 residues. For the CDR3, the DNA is TGTGCCAGCATTGTGGGGACTGAAGCTTTCTTT. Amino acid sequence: CASIVGTEAFF.

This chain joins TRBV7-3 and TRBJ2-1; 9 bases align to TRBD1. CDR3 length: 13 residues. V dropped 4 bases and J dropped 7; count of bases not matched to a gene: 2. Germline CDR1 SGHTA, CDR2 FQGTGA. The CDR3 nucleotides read TGTGCCAGCAGCTACGGGACAGGGAATGAGCAGTTCTTC. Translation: CASSYGTGNEQFF.

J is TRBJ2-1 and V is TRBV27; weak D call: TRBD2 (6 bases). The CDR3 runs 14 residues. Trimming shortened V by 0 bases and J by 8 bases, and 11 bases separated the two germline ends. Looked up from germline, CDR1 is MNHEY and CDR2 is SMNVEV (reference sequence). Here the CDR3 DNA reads TGTGCCAGCAGTTTATCGGAGGGATGGGATGAGCAGTTCTTC. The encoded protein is CASSLSEGWDEQFF.

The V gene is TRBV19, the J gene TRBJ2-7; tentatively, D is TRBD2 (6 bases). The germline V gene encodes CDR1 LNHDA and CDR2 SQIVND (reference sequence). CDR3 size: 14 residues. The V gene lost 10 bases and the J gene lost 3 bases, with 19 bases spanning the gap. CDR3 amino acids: CATSPEGRLYEQYF. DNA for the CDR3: TGTGCCACAAGCCCGGAGGGAAGGCTCTACGAGCAGTACTTC.

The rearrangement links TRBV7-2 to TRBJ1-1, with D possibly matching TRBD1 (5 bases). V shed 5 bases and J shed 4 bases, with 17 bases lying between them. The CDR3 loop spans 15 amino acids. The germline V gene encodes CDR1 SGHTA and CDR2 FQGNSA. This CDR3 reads CASSPRGGWGTEAFF. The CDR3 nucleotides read TGTGCCAGCAGCCCCCGGGGGGGATGGGGCACTGAAGCTTTCTTT.

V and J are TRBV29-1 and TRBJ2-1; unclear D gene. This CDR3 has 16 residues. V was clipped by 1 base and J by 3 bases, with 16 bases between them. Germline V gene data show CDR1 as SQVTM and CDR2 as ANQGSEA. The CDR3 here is CSVEGVVGYGYNEQFF. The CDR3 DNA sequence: TGCAGCGTTGAAGGAGTCGTCGGCTACGGCTACAATGAGCAGTTCTTC.

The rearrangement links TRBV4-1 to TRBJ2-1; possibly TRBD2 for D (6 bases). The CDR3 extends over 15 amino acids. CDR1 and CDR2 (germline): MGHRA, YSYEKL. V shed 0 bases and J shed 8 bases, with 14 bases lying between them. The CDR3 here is CASSQESLPGDEQFF. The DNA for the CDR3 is TGCGCCAGCAGCCAAGAATCCCTCCCGGGGGATGAGCAGTTCTTC.

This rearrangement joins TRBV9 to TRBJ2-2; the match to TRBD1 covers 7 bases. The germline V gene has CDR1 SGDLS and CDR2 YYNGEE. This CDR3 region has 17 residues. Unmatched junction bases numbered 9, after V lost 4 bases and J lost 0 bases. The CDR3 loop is CASSLQGQTANTGELFF. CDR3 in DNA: TGTGCCAGCAGCCTACAGGGACAGACCGCGAACACCGGGGAGCTGTTTTTT.

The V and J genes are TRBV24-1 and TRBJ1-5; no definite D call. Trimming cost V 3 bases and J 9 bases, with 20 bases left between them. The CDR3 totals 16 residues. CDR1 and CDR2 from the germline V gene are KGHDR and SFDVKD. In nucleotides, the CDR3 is TGTGCCACCAGTGATGCCGATAAACAACCGTTTCGGCCCCAGCATTTT. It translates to CATSDADKQPFRPQHF.

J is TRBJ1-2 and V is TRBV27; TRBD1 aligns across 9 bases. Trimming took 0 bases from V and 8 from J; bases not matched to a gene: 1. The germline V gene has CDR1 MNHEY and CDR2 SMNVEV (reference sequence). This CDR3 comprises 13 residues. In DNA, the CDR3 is TGTGCCAGCAGTTTATCGACAGGGGGGGGCTACACCTTC. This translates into CASSLSTGGGYTF.